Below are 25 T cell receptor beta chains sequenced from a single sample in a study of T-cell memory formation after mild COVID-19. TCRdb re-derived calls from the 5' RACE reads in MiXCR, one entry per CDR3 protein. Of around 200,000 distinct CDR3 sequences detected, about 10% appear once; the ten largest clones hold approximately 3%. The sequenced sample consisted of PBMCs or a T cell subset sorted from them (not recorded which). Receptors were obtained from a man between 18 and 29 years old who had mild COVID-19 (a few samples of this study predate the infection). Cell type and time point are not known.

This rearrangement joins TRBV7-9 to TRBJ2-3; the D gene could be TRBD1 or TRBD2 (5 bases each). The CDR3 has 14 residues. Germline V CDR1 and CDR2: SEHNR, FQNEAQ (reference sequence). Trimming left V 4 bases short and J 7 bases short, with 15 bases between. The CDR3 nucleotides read TGTGCCAGCAGCTACGACGGGGCTGCCAATACGCAGTATTTT. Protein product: CASSYDGAANTQYF.

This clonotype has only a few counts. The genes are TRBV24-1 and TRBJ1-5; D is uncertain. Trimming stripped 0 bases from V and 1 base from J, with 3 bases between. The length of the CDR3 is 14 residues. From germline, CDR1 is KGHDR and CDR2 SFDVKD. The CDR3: CATSDLSSNQPQHF. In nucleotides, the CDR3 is TGTGCCACCAGTGATTTGTCCAGCAATCAGCCCCAGCATTTT.

The DNA for the CDR3 is TGTGCCAGCAGTATGACAGGGGGCTCGGGGAACACTGAAGCTTTCTTT. Its protein is CASSMTGGSGNTEAFF. The genes are TRBV2 and TRBJ1-1; 10 nucleotides line up with TRBD1. After removal of 5 bases from V and 1 base from J, the junction contained 7 bases not matched to a gene. This CDR3 has 16 residues. CDR1 and CDR2 (germline): SNHLY, FYNNEI.

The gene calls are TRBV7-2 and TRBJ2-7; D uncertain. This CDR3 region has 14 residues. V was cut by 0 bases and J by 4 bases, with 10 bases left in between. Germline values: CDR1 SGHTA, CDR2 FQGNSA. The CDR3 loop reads CASSLAFRVYEQYF. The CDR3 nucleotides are TGTGCCAGCAGCTTAGCGTTCCGGGTTTACGAGCAGTACTTC. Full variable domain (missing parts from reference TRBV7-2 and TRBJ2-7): GAGVSQSPSNKVTEKGKDVELRCDPISGHTALYWYRQSLGQGLEFLIYFQGNSAPDKSGLPSDRFSAERTGGSVSTLTIQRTQQEDSAVYLCASSLAFRVYEQYFGPGTRLTVT.

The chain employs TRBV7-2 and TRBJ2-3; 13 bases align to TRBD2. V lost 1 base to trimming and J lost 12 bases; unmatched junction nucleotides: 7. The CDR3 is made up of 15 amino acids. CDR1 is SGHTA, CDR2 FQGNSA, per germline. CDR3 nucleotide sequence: TGTGCCAGCAGCTTAGGGGGACTAGCGGGGCTGGGCCAGTATTTT. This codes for CASSLGGLAGLGQYF.

The CDR3 coding sequence is TGTGCCACCAGTGATTTCCGGGACAGGGCCTACGAGCAGTACTTC. This codes for CATSDFRDRAYEQYF. The V gene is TRBV24-1, the J gene TRBJ2-7; 9 bases agree with TRBD1. The J segment lost 2 bases and the V segment lost 1 base, leaving 2 bases of the junction unmatched. The CDR3 consists of 15 residues. CDR1 and CDR2 (germline): KGHDR, SFDVKD.

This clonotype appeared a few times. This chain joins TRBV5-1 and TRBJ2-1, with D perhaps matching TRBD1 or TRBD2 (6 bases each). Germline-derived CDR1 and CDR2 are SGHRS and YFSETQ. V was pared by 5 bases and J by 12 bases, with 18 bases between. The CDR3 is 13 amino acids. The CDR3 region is CASRTGTGGGQFF. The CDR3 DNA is TGCGCCAGCAGGACCGGGACCGGAGGGGGGCAGTTCTTC.

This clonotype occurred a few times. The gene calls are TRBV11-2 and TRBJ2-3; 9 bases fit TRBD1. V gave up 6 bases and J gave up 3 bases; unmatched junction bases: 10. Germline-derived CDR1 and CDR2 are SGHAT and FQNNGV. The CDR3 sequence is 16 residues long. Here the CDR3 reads CASSYPRDRVTDTQYF. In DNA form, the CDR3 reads TGTGCCAGCAGTTATCCCCGGGACAGGGTAACAGATACGCAGTATTTT. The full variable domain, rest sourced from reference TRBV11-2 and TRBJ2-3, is EAGVAQSPRYKIIEKRQSVAFWCNPISGHATLYWYQQILGQGPKLLIQFQNNGVVDDSQLPKDRFSAERLKGVDSTLKIQPAKLEDSAVYLCASSYPRDRVTDTQYFGPGTRLTVL.

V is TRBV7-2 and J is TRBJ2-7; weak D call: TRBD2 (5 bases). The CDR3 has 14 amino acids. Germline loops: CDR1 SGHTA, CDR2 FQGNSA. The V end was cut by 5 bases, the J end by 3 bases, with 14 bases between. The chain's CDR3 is CASSPQSGYYEQYV. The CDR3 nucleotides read TGTGCCAGCAGCCCACAGAGCGGATACTACGAGCAGTACGTC.

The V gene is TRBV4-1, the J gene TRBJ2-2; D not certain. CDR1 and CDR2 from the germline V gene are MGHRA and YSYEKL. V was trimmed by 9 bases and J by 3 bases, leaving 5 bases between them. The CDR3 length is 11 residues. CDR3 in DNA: TGCGCCAGGACTTACACCGGGGAGCTGTTTTTT. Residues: CARTYTGELFF.

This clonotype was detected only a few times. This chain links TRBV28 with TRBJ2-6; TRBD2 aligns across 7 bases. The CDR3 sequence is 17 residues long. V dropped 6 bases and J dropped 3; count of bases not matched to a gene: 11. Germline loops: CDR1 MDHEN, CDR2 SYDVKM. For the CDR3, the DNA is TGTGCCAGCAGGGCTCTCTCTAGCGGCCTTGGGGCCAACGTCCTGACTTTC. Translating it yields CASRALSSGLGANVLTF.

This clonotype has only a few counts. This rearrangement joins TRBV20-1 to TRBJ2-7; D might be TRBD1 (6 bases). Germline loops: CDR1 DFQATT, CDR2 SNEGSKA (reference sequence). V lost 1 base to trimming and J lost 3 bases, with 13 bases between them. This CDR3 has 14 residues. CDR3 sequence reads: CSARAPQGFYEQYV. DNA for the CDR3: TGCAGTGCTAGAGCCCCACAGGGTTTCTACGAGCAGTACGTC.

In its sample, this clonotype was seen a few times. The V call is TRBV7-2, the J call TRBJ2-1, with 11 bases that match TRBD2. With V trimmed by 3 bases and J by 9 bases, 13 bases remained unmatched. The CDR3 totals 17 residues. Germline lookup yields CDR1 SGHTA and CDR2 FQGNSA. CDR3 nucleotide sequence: TGTGCCAGCAGCTTGTTAGCGGGGGGGTTCGGTTACGGTGAGCAGTTCTTC. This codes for CASSLLAGGFGYGEQFF.

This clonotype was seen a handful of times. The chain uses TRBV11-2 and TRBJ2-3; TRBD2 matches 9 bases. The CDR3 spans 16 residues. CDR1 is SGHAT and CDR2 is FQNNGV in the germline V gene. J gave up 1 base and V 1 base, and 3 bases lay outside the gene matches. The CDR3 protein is CASSLGAGGRTDTQYF. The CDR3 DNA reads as TGTGCCAGCAGCTTAGGAGCGGGGGGACGCACAGATACGCAGTATTTT.

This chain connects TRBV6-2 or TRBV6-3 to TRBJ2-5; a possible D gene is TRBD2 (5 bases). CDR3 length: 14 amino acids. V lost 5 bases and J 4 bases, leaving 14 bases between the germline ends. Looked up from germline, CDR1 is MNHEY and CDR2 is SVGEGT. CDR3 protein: CASSKTNGVETQYF. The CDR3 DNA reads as TGTGCCAGCAGTAAAACAAACGGGGTAGAGACCCAGTACTTC.

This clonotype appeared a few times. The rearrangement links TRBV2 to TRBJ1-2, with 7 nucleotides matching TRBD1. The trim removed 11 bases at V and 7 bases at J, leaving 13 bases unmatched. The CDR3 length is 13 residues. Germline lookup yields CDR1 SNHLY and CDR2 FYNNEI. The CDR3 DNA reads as TGTGCCGGGAGCAGGGGGACTATTATTGGCTACACCTTC. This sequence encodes CAGSRGTIIGYTF.

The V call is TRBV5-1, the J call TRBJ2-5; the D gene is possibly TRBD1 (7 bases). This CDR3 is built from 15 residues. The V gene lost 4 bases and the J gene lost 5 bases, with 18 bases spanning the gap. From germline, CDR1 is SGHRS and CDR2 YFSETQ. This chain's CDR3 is CASSPQGGEDETQYF. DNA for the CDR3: TGCGCCAGCAGCCCTCAGGGGGGAGAAGACGAGACCCAGTACTTC.

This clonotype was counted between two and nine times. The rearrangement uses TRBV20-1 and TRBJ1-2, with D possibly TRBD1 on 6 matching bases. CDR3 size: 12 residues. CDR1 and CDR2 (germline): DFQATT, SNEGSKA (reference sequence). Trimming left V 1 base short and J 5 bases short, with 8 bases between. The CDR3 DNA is TGCAGTGCTAGAGGGACAGCTTATGGCTACACCTTC. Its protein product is CSARGTAYGYTF.

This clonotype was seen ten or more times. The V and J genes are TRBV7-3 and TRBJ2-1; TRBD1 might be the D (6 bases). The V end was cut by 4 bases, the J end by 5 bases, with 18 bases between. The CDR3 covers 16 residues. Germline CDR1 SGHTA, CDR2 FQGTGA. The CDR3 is CASSSQNRAVDNEQFF. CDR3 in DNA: TGTGCCAGCAGCTCCCAAAACAGGGCTGTGGACAATGAGCAGTTCTTC.

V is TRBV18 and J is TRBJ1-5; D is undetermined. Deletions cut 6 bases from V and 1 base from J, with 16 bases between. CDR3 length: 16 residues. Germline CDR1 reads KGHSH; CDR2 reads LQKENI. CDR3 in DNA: TGTGCCAGCTCCCAAGGGCAGCCCCTAAGCAATCAGCCCCAGCATTTT. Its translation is CASSQGQPLSNQPQHF.

In nucleotides, the CDR3 is TGTGCCAGCAGCTTTGTAAATTTAGGGGCTTTCTTT. It codes for CASSFVNLGAFF. The rearrangement links TRBV12-3 or TRBV12-4 to TRBJ1-1; D remains unclear. The V gene lost 6 bases and the J gene lost 11 bases, with 16 bases spanning the gap. The CDR3 has 12 residues.

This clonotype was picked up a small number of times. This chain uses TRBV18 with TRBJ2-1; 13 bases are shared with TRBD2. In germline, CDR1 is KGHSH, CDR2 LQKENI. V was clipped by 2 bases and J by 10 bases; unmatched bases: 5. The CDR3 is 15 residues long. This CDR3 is CASSPGLAGVSEQFF. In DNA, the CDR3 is TGTGCCAGCTCACCAGGACTAGCGGGGGTGTCAGAGCAGTTCTTC.

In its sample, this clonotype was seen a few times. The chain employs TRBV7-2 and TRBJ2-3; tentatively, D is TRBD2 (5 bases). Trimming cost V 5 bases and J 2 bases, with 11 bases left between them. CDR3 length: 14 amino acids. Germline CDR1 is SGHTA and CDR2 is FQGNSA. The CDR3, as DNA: TGTGCCAGCAGCAAGCGGCCTGACACAGATACGCAGTATTTT. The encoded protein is CASSKRPDTDTQYF.

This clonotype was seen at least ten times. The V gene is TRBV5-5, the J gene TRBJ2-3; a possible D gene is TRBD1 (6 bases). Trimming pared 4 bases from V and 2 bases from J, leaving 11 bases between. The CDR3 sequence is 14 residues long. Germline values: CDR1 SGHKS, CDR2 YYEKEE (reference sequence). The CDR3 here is CASSVDRDTDTQYF. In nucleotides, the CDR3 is TGTGCCAGCAGCGTGGACAGAGACACAGATACGCAGTATTTT.

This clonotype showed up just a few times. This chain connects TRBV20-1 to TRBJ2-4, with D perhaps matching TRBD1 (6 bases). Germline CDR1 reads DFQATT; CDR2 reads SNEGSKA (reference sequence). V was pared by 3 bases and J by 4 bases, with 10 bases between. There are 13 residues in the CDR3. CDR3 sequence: CSARWTEKNIQYF. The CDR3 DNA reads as TGCAGTGCTAGGTGGACAGAGAAAAACATTCAGTACTTC.